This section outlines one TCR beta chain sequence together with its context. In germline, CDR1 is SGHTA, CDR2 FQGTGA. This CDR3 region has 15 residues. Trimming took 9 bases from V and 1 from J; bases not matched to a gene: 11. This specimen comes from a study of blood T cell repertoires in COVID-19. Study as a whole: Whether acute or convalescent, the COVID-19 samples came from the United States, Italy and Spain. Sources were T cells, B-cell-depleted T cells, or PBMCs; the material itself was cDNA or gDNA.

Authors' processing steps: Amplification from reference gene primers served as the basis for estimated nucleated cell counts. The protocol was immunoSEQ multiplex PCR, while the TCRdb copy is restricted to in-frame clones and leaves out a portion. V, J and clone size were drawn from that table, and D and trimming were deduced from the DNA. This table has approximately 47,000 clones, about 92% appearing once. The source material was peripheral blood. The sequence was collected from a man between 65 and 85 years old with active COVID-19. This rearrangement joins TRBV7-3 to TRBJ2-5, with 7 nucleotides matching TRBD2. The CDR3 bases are TGTGCCAGTTCTTCAGCGGCTAGCGGCCAAGAGACCCAGTACTTC. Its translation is CASSSAASGQETQYF.